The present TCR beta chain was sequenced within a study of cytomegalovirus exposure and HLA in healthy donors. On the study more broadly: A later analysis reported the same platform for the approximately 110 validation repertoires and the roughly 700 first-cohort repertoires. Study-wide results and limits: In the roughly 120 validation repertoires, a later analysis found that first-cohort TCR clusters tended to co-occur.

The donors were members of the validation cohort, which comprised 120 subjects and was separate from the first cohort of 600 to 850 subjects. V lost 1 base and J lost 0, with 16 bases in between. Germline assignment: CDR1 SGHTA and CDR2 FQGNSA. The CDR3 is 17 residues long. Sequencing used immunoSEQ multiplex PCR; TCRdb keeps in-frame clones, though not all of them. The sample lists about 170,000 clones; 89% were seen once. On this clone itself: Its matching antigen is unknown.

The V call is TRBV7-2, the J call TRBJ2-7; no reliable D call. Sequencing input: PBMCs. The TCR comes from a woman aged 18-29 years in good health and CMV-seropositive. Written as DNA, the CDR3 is TGTGCCAGCAGCTTAGAGGCCCGAGAGTGGAGCTCCTACGAGCAGTACTTC. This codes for CASSLEAREWSSYEQYF.